This TCR beta chain was obtained from a study of T cell changes during pregnancy in multiple sclerosis. The V gene's germline CDR1 is PRHDT and CDR2 FYEKMQ (reference sequence). The CDR3 length is 17 residues. V gave up 0 bases and J gave up 2 bases, with 14 bases separating them. Profiling relied on immunoSEQ multiplex PCR, and the TCRdb table lists in-frame clones only, not all of them. The table lists fewer than 60,000 clones, 75% to 95% of them singletons, with about 1.2% in the top ten. J is TRBJ2-1 and V is TRBV13, with TRBD1 as a possible D gene (5 bases). This sequence was found in a female donor in good health, enrolled as a control in a pregnancy study. The sample in question was peripheral blood, obtained after pregnancy. The chain's CDR3 is CASSLGVGLYAYNEQFF. DNA of the CDR3: TGTGCCAGCAGCTTAGGCGTGGGGCTATATGCCTACAATGAGCAGTTCTTC.